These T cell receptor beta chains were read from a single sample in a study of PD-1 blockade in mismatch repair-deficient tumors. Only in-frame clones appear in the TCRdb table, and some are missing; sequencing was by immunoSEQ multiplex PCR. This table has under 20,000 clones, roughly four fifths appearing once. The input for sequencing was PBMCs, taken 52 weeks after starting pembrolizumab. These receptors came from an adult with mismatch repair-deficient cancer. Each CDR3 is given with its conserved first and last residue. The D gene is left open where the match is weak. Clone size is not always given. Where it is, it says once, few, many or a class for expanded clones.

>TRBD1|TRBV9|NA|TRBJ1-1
CASRPSFDRDTEAFF
TGTGCCAGCAGACCCTCGTTTGACAGGGACACTGAAGCTTTCTTT
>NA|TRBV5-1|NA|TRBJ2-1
CASSLGEGGNEQFF
TGCGCCAGCAGCTTGGGAGAGGGCGGTAATGAGCAGTTCTTC
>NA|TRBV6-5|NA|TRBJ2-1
CASRQGTWEQFF
TGTGCCAGCAGACAGGGTACTTGGGAGCAGTTCTTC
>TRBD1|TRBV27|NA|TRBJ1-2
CASSPVGTGVNYGYTF
TGTGCCAGCAGCCCAGTCGGGACAGGTGTTAACTATGGCTACACCTTC
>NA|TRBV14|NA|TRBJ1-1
CASSQAGMNTEAFF
TGTGCCAGCAGCCAAGCAGGGATGAACACTGAAGCTTTCTTT
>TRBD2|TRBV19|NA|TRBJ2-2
CASRGSGRVGTGELFF
TGTGCCAGTAGGGGTAGCGGGAGGGTAGGGACCGGGGAGCTGTTTTTT
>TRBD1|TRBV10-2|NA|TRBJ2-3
CASKGAGDTQYF
TGCGCCAGCAAGGGGGCGGGCGATACGCAGTATTTT
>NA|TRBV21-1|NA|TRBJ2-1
CASSPGEGFLYNEQFF
TGTGCCAGCAGCCCTGGTGAGGGTTTTTTGTACAATGAGCAGTTCTTC
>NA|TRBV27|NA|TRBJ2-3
CASRGGLDRLTDTQYF
TGTGCCAGCAGGGGTGGCTTGGACAGACTCACAGATACGCAGTATTTT
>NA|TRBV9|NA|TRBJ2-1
CASSVVGNSYNEQFF
TGTGCCAGCAGCGTAGTCGGGAACTCCTACAATGAGCAGTTCTTC
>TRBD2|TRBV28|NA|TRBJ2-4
CASSGTSGRRLNIQYF
TGTGCCAGCAGTGGGACTAGCGGGAGGCGGCTTAACATTCAGTACTTC
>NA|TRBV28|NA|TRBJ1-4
CASSPRATNEKLFF
TGTGCCAGCAGCCCTCGAGCAACCAATGAAAAACTGTTTTTT
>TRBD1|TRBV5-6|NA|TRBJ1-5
CASSSWTGYQPQHF
TGTGCCAGCAGCTCTTGGACAGGGTATCAGCCCCAGCATTTT
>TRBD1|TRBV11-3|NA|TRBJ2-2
CASSLGQGDTGELFF
TGTGCCAGCAGCTTAGGACAGGGGGACACCGGGGAGCTGTTTTTT
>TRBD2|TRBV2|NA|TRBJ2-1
CASTQGGLADYNEQFF
TGTGCCAGCACCCAGGGCGGACTAGCGGATTACAATGAGCAGTTCTTC
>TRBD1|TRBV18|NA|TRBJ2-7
CASSPSLGYARTGFYEQYF
TGTGCCAGCTCACCAAGCTTGGGGTATGCTAGGACAGGGTTCTACGAGCAGTACTTC
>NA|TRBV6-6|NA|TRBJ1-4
CASSYGPATNEKLFF
TGTGCCAGCAGTTACGGTCCAGCAACTAATGAAAAACTGTTTTTT
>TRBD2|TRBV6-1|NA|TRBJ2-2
CASSEYLAGEGTGELFF
TGTGCCAGCAGTGAATACCTAGCGGGAGAAGGGACCGGGGAGCTGTTTTTT
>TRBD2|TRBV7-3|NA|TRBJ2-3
CASSPLGGRLAGGLDTQYF
TGTGCCAGCAGCCCACTGGGGGGGCGACTAGCGGGAGGACTCGATACGCAGTATTTT
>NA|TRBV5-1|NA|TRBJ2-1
CASSWGDVERNEQFF
TGCGCCAGCAGCTGGGGGGACGTGGAAAGGAATGAGCAGTTCTTC
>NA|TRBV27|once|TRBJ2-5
CASSLGGASQETQYF
TGTGCCAGCAGTTTAGGGGGGGCCTCTCAAGAGACCCAGTACTTC
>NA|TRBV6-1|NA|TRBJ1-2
CASSEGVANYGYTF
TGTGCCAGCAGTGAAGGAGTAGCTAACTATGGCTACACCTTC
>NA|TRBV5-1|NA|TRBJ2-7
CASSLGQGVGEQYF
TGCGCCAGCAGCTTGGGGCAGGGCGTTGGGGAGCAGTACTTC
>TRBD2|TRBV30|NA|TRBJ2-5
CAWVAAAVAGETQYF
TGTGCCTGGGTGGCGGCCGCCGTAGCGGGAGAGACCCAGTACTTC
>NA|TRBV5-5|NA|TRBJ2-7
CASSLVSGISYEQYF
TGTGCCAGCAGCTTGGTTAGCGGAATCTCCTACGAGCAGTACTTC
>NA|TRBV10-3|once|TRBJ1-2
CAISTMDTDHYGYTF
TGTGCCATCAGCACAATGGACACTGATCACTATGGCTACACCTTC
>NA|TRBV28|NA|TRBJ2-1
CASKLSGENNEQFF
TGTGCCAGCAAATTAAGCGGAGAAAACAATGAGCAGTTCTTC
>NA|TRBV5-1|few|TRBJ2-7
CASSLGEKWREQYF
TGCGCCAGCAGCTTGGGGGAGAAATGGCGCGAGCAGTACTTC
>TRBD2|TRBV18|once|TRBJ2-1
CASSPLAGGPDEQFF
TGTGCCAGCTCACCGCTAGCGGGGGGGCCGGATGAGCAGTTCTTC
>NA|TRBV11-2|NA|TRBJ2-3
CASSLGRIQGQTQYF
TGTGCCAGCAGCTTAGGTCGTATACAGGGCCAAACGCAGTATTTT